This paragraph covers one T cell receptor beta chain sequence. Antigen specificity is unknown. This entry is derived from a study of cytomegalovirus exposure and HLA in healthy donors. General study results and limits: With later analysis, a missense DCLRE1C variant became linked to TCR beta V- and J-gene trimming. It emerged from a later analysis that several of the most significant clusters appeared to be linked to common viral pathogens. In a later analysis, HLA-associated TCR beta chains were more clonally expanded than equally common others.

Primers for the PCR totalled 60 Vbeta and 13 Jbeta. Profiled with immunoSEQ multiplex PCR; TCRdb holds only in-frame clones, not every one. Of some 150,000 clones in the sample, around 77% were seen once. Germline trimming cut 5 bases from V and 6 bases from J; bases unmatched to any gene: 5. The germline CDR1 and CDR2 sequences are SSHAT and FNYEAQ (reference sequence). This CDR3 is 16 amino acids long. This receptor was obtained from a man in his 60s in good health and CMV-seronegative. The source material was PBMCs. The chain employs TRBV7-7 and TRBJ2-1, with TRBD2 matching 15 bases. This CDR3 reads CASSAGLAGGGNEQFF. The CDR3, as DNA: TGTGCCAGCAGCGCCGGACTAGCGGGGGGGGGCAATGAGCAGTTCTTC.